The clone carrying this T cell receptor beta chain has only one observation. The data were taken from a study of blood T cell repertoires in COVID-19. On the study more broadly: PBMCs, B-cell-depleted T cells, or T cells were the source of the cDNA or gDNA that made up the material.

In the original processing: Estimates of nucleated cell counts were drawn from the amplification of reference gene primers. Measured with immunoSEQ multiplex PCR; TCRdb has only the in-frame clones, and not every one. D and trimming come from the DNA, and the V and J calls and clone size come from that table. The repertoire holds about 100,000 clones, with roughly 84% as singletons. The CDR3 covers 17 residues. V shed 7 bases and J 0 bases; nucleotides not matched to a gene: 12. CDR1 is SGHVS, CDR2 FQNEAQ, per germline. The chain couples TRBV7-8 to TRBJ2-7; 10 bases agree with TRBD2. The sequence was collected from a man in his 70s with active or convalescent COVID-19. Sequencing was done on a sample of peripheral blood. The CDR3 DNA follows: TGTGCCAGCATCCCGAGGGCTAGCGGGGGTGGCTCCTACGAGCAGTACTTC. Its protein product is CASIPRASGGGSYEQYF.